Listed here is a single T cell receptor (beta chain). In the study's own analysis: Amplification of reference gene primers was used by the study to estimate nucleated cell counts. Libraries were prepared by immunoSEQ multiplex PCR; TCRdb keeps only in-frame clonotypes and omits some of them. V, J and clone size reflect that table, while D and trimming were determined from the DNA. The sample yields a few hundred thousand clones, more than 80% seen once. With 4 bases removed from V and 1 base from J, the gap between germline ends came to 11 bases. Germline CDR1 SGHKS, CDR2 YYEKEE (reference sequence). The CDR3 has 15 residues. This sample was taken from a study of blood T cell repertoires in COVID-19. Study details: The samples span acute and convalescent COVID-19 from the United States, Italy and Spain. PBMCs, B-cell-depleted T cells, or T cells were the source of the cDNA or gDNA that made up the material.

This receptor was identified in a middle-aged man with acute or convalescent COVID-19. The rearrangement joins TRBV5-5 to TRBJ2-2; perhaps TRBD1 as D (5 bases). Sequenced: peripheral blood. CDR3 residues: CASSLWGGNTGELFF. CDR3 sequence (DNA): TGTGCCAGCAGCCTGTGGGGCGGGAACACCGGGGAGCTGTTTTTT.